The subject of this entry is one TCR beta chain. These data originate in a study of radiotherapy plus CTLA-4 blockade in lung cancer. This CDR3 spans 15 amino acids. The germline V gene has CDR1 SGHAT and CDR2 FQNNGV. V was pared by 3 bases and J by 5 bases, with 3 bases of the junction left unmatched. Sequenced by immunoSEQ multiplex PCR; TCRdb stores in-frame clones only, minus some. The table lists 65,000 to 90,000 clones, around nine tenths of them singletons. The sequences come from peripheral blood, collected from a patient treated with radiotherapy plus ipilimumab. The TCR sequence derives from a human donor with non-small cell lung cancer who had stable disease on radiotherapy plus ipilimumab. The rearrangement links TRBV11-2 to TRBJ2-3, with TRBD1 identical over 12 bases. The CDR3 DNA is TGTGCCAGCAGCTTCGGGACAGGGGGCATAGATACGCAGTATTTT. This codes for CASSFGTGGIDTQYF.